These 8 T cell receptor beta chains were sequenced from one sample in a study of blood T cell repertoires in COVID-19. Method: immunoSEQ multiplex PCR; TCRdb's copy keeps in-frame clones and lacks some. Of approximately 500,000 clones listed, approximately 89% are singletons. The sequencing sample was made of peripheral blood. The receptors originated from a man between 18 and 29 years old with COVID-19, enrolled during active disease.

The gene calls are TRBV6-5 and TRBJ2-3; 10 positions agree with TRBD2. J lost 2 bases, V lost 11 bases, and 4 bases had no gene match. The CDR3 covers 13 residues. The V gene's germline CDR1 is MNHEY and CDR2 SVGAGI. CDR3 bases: TGTGCCCTAGCGGGGGAGATCACAGATACGCAGTATTTT. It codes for CALAGEITDTQYF.

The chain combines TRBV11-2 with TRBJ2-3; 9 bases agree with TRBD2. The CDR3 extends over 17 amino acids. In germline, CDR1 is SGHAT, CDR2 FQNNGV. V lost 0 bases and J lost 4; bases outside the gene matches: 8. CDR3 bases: TGTGCCAGCAGCTTAGACGGGGCGGGAGGGCCGGCAGATACGCAGTATTTT. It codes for CASSLDGAGGPADTQYF.

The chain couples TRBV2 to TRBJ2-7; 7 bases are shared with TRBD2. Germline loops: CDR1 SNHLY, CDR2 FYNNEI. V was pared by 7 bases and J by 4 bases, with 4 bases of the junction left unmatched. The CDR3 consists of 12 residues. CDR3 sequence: CASNNGGYEQYF. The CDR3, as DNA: TGTGCCAGCAATAACGGGGGGTACGAGCAGTACTTC.

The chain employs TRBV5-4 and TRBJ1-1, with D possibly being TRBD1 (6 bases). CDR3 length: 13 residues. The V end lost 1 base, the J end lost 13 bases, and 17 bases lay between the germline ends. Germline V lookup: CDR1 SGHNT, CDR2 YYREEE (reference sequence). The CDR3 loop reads CASSLTGTPRSFF. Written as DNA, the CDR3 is TGTGCCAGCAGCTTGACCGGGACACCGCGAAGTTTCTTT. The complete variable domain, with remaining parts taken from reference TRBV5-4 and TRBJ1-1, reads ETGVTQSPTHLIKTRGQQVTLRCSSQSGHNTVSWYQQALGQGPQFIFQYYREEENGRGNFPPRFSGLQFPNYSSELNVNALELDDSALYLCASSLTGTPRSFFGQGTRLTVV.

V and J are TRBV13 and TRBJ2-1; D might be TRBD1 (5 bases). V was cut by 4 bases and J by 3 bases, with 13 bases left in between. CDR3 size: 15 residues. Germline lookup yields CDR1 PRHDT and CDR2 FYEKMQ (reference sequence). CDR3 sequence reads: CASSSDIRYYNEQFF. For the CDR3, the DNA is TGTGCCAGCAGCTCGGACATTAGATACTACAATGAGCAGTTCTTC.

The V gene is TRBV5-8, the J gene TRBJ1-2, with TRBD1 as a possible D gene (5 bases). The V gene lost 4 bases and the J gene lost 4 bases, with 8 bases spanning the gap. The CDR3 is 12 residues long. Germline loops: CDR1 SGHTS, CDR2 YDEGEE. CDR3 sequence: CASSQDSYGYTF. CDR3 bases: TGTGCCAGCAGCCAAGACAGCTATGGCTACACCTTC.

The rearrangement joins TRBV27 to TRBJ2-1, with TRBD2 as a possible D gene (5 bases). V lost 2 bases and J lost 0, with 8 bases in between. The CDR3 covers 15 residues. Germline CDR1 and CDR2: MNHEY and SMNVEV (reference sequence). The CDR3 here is CASSLRGISYNEQFF. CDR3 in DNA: TGTGCCAGCAGTTTAAGAGGGATCTCCTACAATGAGCAGTTCTTC.

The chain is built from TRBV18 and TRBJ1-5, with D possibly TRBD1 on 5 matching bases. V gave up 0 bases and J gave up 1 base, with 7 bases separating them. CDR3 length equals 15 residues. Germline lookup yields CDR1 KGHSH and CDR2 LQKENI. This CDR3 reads CASSPPGGSNQPQHF. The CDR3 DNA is TGTGCCAGCTCACCACCGGGGGGGAGCAATCAGCCCCAGCATTTT.